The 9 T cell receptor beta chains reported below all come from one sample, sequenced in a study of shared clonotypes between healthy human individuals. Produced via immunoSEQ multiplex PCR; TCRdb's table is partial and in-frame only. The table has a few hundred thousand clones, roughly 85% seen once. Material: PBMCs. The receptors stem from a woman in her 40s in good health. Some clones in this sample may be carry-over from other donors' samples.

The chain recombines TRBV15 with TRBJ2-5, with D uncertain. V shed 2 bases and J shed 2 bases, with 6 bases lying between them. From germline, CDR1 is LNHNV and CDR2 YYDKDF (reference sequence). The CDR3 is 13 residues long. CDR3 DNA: TGTGCCACCAGCAGAAGCCCTCAAGAGACCCAGTACTTC. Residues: CATSRSPQETQYF.

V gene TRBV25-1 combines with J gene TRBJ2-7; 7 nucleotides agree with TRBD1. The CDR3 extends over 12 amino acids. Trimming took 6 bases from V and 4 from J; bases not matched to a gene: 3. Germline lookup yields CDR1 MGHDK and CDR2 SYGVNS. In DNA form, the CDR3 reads TGTGCCAGCAGGACAGGGTTGTACGAGCAGTACTTC. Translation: CASRTGLYEQYF.

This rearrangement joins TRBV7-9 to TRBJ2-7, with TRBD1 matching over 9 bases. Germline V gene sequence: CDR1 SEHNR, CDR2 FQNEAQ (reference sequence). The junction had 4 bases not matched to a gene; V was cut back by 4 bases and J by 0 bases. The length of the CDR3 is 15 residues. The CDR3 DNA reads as TGTGCCAGCAGCTGGGACAGGGCCCTCTCCTACGAGCAGTACTTC. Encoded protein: CASSWDRALSYEQYF. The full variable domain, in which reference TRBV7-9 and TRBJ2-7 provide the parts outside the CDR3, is DTGVSQNPRHKITKRGQNVTFRCDPISEHNRLYWYRQTLGQGPEFLTYFQNEAQLEKSRLLSDRFSAERPKGSFSTLEIQRTEQGDSAMYLCASSWDRALSYEQYFGPGTRLTVT.

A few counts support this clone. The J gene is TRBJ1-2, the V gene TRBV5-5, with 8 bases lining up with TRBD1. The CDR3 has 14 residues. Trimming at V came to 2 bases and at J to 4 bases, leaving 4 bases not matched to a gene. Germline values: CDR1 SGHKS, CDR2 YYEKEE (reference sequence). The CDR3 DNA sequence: TGTGCCAGCAGCTTCAGGGGGCAGAGCTATGGCTACACCTTC. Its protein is CASSFRGQSYGYTF.

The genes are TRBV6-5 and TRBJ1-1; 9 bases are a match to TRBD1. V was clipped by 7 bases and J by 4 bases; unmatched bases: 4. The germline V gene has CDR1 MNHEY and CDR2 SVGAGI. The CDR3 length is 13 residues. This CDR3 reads CASIPTGGTEAFF. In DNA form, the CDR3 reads TGTGCCAGCATCCCGACAGGGGGCACTGAAGCTTTCTTT.

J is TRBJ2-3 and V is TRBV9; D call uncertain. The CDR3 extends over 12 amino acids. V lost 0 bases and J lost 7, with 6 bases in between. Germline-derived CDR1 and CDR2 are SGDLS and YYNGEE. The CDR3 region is CASSVVSNTQYF. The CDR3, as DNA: TGTGCCAGCAGCGTAGTATCAAATACGCAGTATTTT.

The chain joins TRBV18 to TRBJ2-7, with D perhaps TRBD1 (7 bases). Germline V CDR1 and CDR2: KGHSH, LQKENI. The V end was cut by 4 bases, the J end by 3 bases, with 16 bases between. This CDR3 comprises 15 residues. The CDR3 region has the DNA TGTGCCAGCTCACAGGGGGCCGGGGGTGGCTACGAGCAGTACTTC. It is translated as CASSQGAGGGYEQYF.

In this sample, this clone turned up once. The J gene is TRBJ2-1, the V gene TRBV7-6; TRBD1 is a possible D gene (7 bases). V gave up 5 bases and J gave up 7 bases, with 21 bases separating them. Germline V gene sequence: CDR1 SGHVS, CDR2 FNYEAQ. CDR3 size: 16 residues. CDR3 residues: CASSPTGPGGRNEQFF. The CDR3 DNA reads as TGTGCCAGCAGCCCGACAGGCCCAGGGGGGAGGAATGAGCAGTTCTTC.

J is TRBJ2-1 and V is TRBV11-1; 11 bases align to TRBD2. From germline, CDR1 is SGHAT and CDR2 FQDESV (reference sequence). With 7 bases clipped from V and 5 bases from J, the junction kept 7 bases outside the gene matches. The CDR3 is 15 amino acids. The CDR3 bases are TGTGCCAGCACCCCGACTAGCGGGACTAACAATGAGCAGTTCTTC. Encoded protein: CASTPTSGTNNEQFF.